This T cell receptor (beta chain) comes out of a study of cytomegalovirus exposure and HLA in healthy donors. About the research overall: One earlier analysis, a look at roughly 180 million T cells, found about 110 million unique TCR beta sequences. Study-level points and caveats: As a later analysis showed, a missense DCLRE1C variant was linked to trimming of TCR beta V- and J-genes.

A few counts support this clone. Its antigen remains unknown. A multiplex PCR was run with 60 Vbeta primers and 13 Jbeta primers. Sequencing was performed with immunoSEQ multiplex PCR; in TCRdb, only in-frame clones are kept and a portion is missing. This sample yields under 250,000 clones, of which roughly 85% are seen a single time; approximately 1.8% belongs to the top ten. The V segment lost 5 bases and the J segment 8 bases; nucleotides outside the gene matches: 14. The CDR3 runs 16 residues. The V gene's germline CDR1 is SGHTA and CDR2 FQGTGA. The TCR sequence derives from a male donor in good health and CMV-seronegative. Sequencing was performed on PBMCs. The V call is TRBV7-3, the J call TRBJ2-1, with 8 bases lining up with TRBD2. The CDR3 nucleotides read TGTGCCAGCAGCCCACTAGCGGCCACCATGGAGGATGAGCAGTTCTTC. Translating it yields CASSPLAATMEDEQFF.